Below, one T cell receptor (beta chain) is given with its context. Its specific antigen is unknown. The record has no base qualities; no much larger clone is one base away. The cohort consisted of more than 650 healthy bone marrow donors. All cohort members were sampled while nominally healthy, although unrecorded immune exposures were likely present. The donor was CMV seronegative and belonged to the group of around 400 seronegative cohort members. A peripheral blood sample was provided by each donor, and peripheral blood mononuclear cells were used for TCR beta sequencing. Genomic DNA extraction from the blood cell samples was performed with the Qiagen DNeasy Blood Extraction Kit. The library was generated by the immunoSEQ multiplex PCR assay. A mixture of 60 forward primers for TCR Vbeta segments and 13 reverse primers for TCR Jbeta segments was used in the multiplex PCR. Amplification of the CDR3 region of rearranged TCR beta genes was performed with a multiplex PCR assay on genomic DNA. Amplified TCR beta libraries were sequenced as 87-base-pair reads on the Illumina HiSeq System. The paper's data handling went like this. In a later analysis, 77 million or so unique TCR beta chains were counted across the approximately 640 repertoires, and roughly 10 million of these chains were shared by at least two donors. To remove PCR and sequencing errors, raw reads were error-corrected and collapsed into unique sequences using a nearest-neighbor algorithm that merged closely related sequences. Alignment of CDR3 sequences to IMGT reference sequences was used to assign V, D and J gene segments. For a sequence to be retained, a match of at least six nucleotides was required to both a V gene segment and a J gene segment. A rearrangement was called productive if the CDR3 had no stop codons and remained in frame with V and J, and every other rearrangement was called non-productive. Following IMGT convention, CDR3 was defined as the stretch from the second conserved V-encoded cysteine to the conserved J-encoded phenylalanine. Sequences without an unambiguous match to a single V gene segment were excluded from the earlier analysis of several hundred of the donors. In an earlier analysis of approximately 550 of the donors, V segments were called functional above 56.7% productive rearrangements and were called segregating when the between-donor standard deviation exceeded 5%. A statistical classification framework was built for diagnosing cytomegalovirus status from the catalog of TCR beta chain sequences. In a later analysis, TCR nucleotide sequences were compared against IMGT/GENE-DB human TR gene sequences so that V and J genes could be assigned. Using the TCRdist pipeline, a later analysis assigned CDR3 sequences along with most-parsimonious VDJ recombination scenarios. In a later analysis, each TCR beta chain was defined by its CDR3 amino acid sequence together with its V-gene family, and reads lacking a unique V-gene family were excluded. A later analysis removed 592 highly shared, low-generation-probability nucleotide sequences to deal with suspected cross-contamination and a sequencing artifact. For each public chain, a later analysis derived a clonal expansion index from normalized ranks of inferred template counts within each repertoire. In a later analysis, generation probabilities were computed using a VDJ recombination model fitted to out-of-frame rearrangements, and the results were checked against IGoR. A later analysis scored TCR-TCR, TCR-HLA and TCR-CMV co-occurrence with hypergeometric tests, applying a repertoire-size bias correction to TCR pairs. A later analysis estimated false discovery rates by permuting HLA or CMV assignments 20 times. A later analysis grouped co-occurring TCRs with DBSCAN, adding TCRdist sequence similarity when clustering within HLA-allele-positive subsets. Repertoires with fewer than 30,000 or more than 120,000 public chains, plus five repertoires with anomalous nucleotide sharing, were excluded from co-occurrence clustering. TCRdb took this table from immuneACCESS and kept in-frame rearrangements with V and J called. Such tables lack part of the clones; where checked against another copy, unresolved V genes explain under half of the gap, and the rest is unexplained. V and J calls and clone size are copied from that table; D and trimming were computed from the DNA. Here the sample has approximately 170,000 clones; 85% occur a single time. Clones ranked in the top ten supply 1% of the sample.

These data come from a study of cytomegalovirus exposure and HLA in healthy donors (dated by TCRdb to 2016 to 2017). With respect to the entire study: In an earlier analysis of around 540 of the donors, 276 Gb of sequence data and approximately 100 million unique TCR beta sequences from 150 million to 200 million T cells were reported. An early release covering just under 650 HLA-typed donors comprised roughly 300 gigabases of sequencing data and some 79 million unique TCR sequences. Among the roughly 390 genotyped donors, roughly 80% belonged to the genetic ancestry cluster associated with self-reported Caucasian donors. The study aimed to test whether cataloging public T cell receptors could reveal signatures of past pathogen exposure. The study profiled the T cell repertoires of under 850 subjects by immunosequencing and related them to cytomegalovirus serostatus. Along with the approximately 650-subject first cohort, a separate validation cohort of over 90 different subjects was used. The study combined high-throughput TCR immunosequencing, statistical association of individual TCRs with disease status, and machine learning to predict cytomegalovirus infection status. To study patterns of TCR occurrence, a later analysis re-analyzed previously published TCR beta repertoires from several hundred donors and added high-resolution HLA genotyping. The later analysis used no new phenotypic data to find candidate immune exposures, relying instead on TCR beta sequences and their occurrence across donors. An earlier analysis of some 500 of the donors applied high-throughput TCR beta sequencing to assess whether each TCR beta V gene segment acted as functional or pseudogenic. Donor age, sex, ethnicity and CMV serostatus were compiled together with the repertoire data. A later genetic analysis took genome-wide SNP genotypes for about three fifths of the 666 donors and used that subset as a discovery cohort. Every discovery cohort repertoire had been produced on one sequencing platform. Class I and class II HLA loci were covered by the typing at four-digit resolution. The number of donors typed differed by locus, with 629-630 for A, B, C, DRB1 and DQB1, around 560 for DQA1, under 610 for DPA1, and over 400 for DPB1. A handful of DR-DQ haplotypes were handled as single units for association and clustering because linkage in the cohort was strong. Among some 400 genotyped donors of the cohort, an average of approximately 240,000 unique TCR beta nucleotide sequences was sequenced per donor, of which 15% to 20% were non-productive.

Beyond this particular receptor, the publication reports: In both the original and validation cohorts, the classifier was reported to diagnose cytomegalovirus status with high specificity and sensitivity. An earlier analysis of 587 of the donors showed that most TCR beta V segments appeared in productive rearrangements either about 87% or about 30% of the time, which broadly matched IMGT annotations. A group of highly shared sequence variants was considered likely to be a technical artifact of the sequencing pipeline. A later genetic analysis reported fewer N-insertions in productive TCRs among donors in an Asian-associated ancestry cluster than the roughly 690-donor mean. A further reported finding was that TCR beta sequences accurately predicted the HLA-A and HLA-B alleles for most subjects in the first cohort. In vitro tests confirmed that a few of the cytomegalovirus-associated TCR beta chains recognize cytomegalovirus antigens. A later analysis found that HLA-associated TCR beta chains were more clonally expanded and had lower generation probabilities than equally common non-associated chains. In this cohort, only TCR beta chains were sequenced, and detectable features were limited by the absence of alpha or paired-chain data. Correlated functional status among segregating V segments might reflect linkage disequilibrium, but an unknown experimental factor could not be ruled out. According to the authors, the approach could potentially be generalized to other disease states and immunological phenotypes. According to a later analysis, parvovirus B19, influenza, CMV and Epstein-Barr virus appeared linked to several top co-occurrence clusters. At a false discovery rate of 0.05, a later analysis linked around 17,000 TCR beta sequences to specific HLA alleles. According to a later analysis, most CMV-associated TCR beta chains appeared to be HLA-restricted, and the HLA associations seemed to be driven largely by CMV exposure. Across donors, most TCR sequences were observed very rarely, whereas some public TCRs were present in many individuals. Because HLA typing was missing for some donors at each locus, association tests included only the typed subset. A total of roughly 160 TCR beta chains were listed by the study as associated with cytomegalovirus. According to a later analysis, TCR association rates differed among HLA loci, with DRB1 alleles showing the most associated TCRs and HLA-C alleles showing the fewest. Strong co-occurrence of HLA alleles, especially DR and DQ, made assigning TCR associations to individual alleles difficult. CMV serostatus was the only immune exposure information available for the cohort. Presence/absence analyses assumed roughly uniform sequencing depth across donors, an assumption that may not hold. V-gene and J-gene trimming of TCR beta chains was associated with a missense DCLRE1C variant in a later genetic analysis, and the association was replicated in an independent cohort. Seventeen rarely observed V segments, including chromosome 9 orphons, were excluded from the earlier analysis of almost 600 of the donors because counts were too low.

Sequences were obtained from PBMCs. The sequence came from a boy aged 2 to 10 in good health and CMV-seronegative.

The CDR3 has the sequence CAISDLTSGGRETQYF. The nucleotide sequence is given as TGTGCCATCAGTGACTTGACTAGCGGGGGGCGAGAGACCCAGTACTTC. The chain uses TRBV10-3 and TRBJ2-5, with 13 bases aligning to TRBD2. The germline V end is reduced by 3 bases and the J end by 4 bases; junction bases left unmatched: 5. Its CDR3 holds 16 amino acids, cysteine through phenylalanine. The kept DNA is CDR3 alone, 48 bases in frame from the first base. The germline V gene gives CDR1 as ENHRY and CDR2 as SYGVKD.